A single sample gave rise to the 29 T cell receptor beta chains below, sequenced in a study of tumor-infiltrating lymphocytes in localized non-small cell lung cancer. The protocol was immunoSEQ multiplex PCR, while the TCRdb copy is restricted to in-frame clones and leaves out a portion. This sample has about 10,000 clones, with more than 70% found just once. Sequenced input: lung tumor tissue. These receptors originate from a human donor with non-small cell lung cancer.

The sample holds a few counts of this clone. The chain joins TRBV19 to TRBJ2-7, with 11 bases that match TRBD1. V gave up 4 bases and J gave up 4 bases; unmatched junction bases: 9. This CDR3 spans 16 amino acids. Germline V gene lookup returns CDR1 LNHDA and CDR2 SQIVND (reference sequence). The CDR3 DNA follows: TGTGCCAGTAGTACCGGGACAGGGGGATTCACATACGAGCAGTACTTC. Translation: CASSTGTGGFTYEQYF.

The chain employs TRBV7-9 and TRBJ1-5; 9 bases align to TRBD1. The CDR3 sequence is 14 residues long. Germline V lookup: CDR1 SEHNR, CDR2 FQNEAQ (reference sequence). V lost 4 bases to trimming and J lost 5 bases; unmatched junction nucleotides: 3. The CDR3 reads CASSSQGAYQPQHF. The CDR3, as DNA: TGTGCCAGCAGCTCACAGGGGGCGTATCAGCCCCAGCATTTT.

This clone has only a few counts. The rearrangement joins TRBV4-1 to TRBJ2-7, with 7 bases matching TRBD1. The junction had 5 bases not matched to a gene; V was cut back by 5 bases and J by 1 base. Germline lookup yields CDR1 MGHRA and CDR2 YSYEKL. The CDR3 consists of 14 residues. DNA for the CDR3: TGCGCCAGCAGCTACCGGGACAGATCCTACGAGCAGTACTTC. As protein: CASSYRDRSYEQYF.

The table lists this clone with a count of one. V usage is TRBV27 and J usage is TRBJ2-7; 9 bases match TRBD1. The CDR3 length is 14 residues. After removal of 4 bases from V and 2 bases from J, the junction contained 3 bases not matched to a gene. Germline values: CDR1 MNHEY, CDR2 SMNVEV (reference sequence). The CDR3: CASSSRDRAYEQYF. The CDR3 nucleotides read TGTGCCAGCAGTTCCCGGGACAGGGCCTACGAGCAGTACTTC.

V usage is TRBV5-1 and J usage is TRBJ2-7; 9 bases line up with TRBD1. Germline CDR1 SGHRS, CDR2 YFSETQ. The CDR3 has 16 residues. V lost 6 bases to trimming and J lost 4 bases; unmatched junction nucleotides: 14. The DNA of the CDR3 is TGCGCCAGCAACCCAGGCCTGACAGGGGGTATTTACGAGCAGTACTTC. Its protein is CASNPGLTGGIYEQYF.

This clone counts as medium-sized. The CDR3 DNA follows: TGTGCCAGCAGTTTTATCCAGGGCACAGATACGCAGTATTTT. Translating it yields CASSFIQGTDTQYF. The V gene is TRBV28, the J gene TRBJ2-3; D unresolved. CDR1 is MDHEN and CDR2 is SYDVKM in the germline V gene. The CDR3 length is 14 residues. Trimming removed 3 bases from V and 1 base from J, with 8 bases in between.

A few counts support this clone. This CDR3 is CASILGGADETQYF. CDR3 nucleotide sequence: TGCGCCAGCATCCTCGGGGGGGCGGATGAGACCCAGTACTTC. The chain employs TRBV5-1 and TRBJ2-5, with 8 bases aligning to TRBD2. The CDR3 runs to 14 residues. Germline-derived CDR1 and CDR2 are SGHRS and YFSETQ. V was pared by 6 bases and J by 5 bases, with 9 bases of the junction left unmatched.

The chain has TRBV5-8 and TRBJ2-3, with 10 bases aligning to TRBD2. Germline V CDR1 and CDR2: SGHTS, YDEGEE. V lost 4 bases, J lost 6 bases, and 14 bases stayed unmatched. This CDR3 contains 17 residues. The CDR3 DNA sequence: TGTGCCAGCAGCCATGAATCCACTAGCGGGGCGATGGATACGCAGTATTTT. Amino acid sequence: CASSHESTSGAMDTQYF. Combining the CDR3 with reference TRBV5-8 and TRBJ2-3 gives the whole variable domain EAGVTQSPTHLIKTRGQQATLRCSPISGHTSVYWYQQALGLGLQFLLWYDEGEERNRGNFPPRFSGRQFPNYSSELNVNALELEDSALYLCASSHESTSGAMDTQYFGPGTRLTVL.

The chain joins TRBV7-2 to TRBJ2-3; 8 bases line up with TRBD1. The V and J ends lost 4 bases and 1 base, in that order; junction bases with no gene match: 10. The CDR3 covers 17 residues. Per the germline V gene, CDR1 is SGHTA and CDR2 is FQGNSA. The CDR3, as DNA: TGTGCCAGCAGCTATCATGGACAGGGATTGGGCACAGATACGCAGTATTTT. Translation gives CASSYHGQGLGTDTQYF.

The chain joins TRBV2 to TRBJ1-6; D remains unclear. Germline V gene data show CDR1 as SNHLY and CDR2 as FYNNEI. This CDR3 region has 13 residues. Deletions cut 5 bases from V and 9 bases from J, with 11 bases between. CDR3 amino acids: CASSWGNGSPLHF. Written as DNA, the CDR3 is TGTGCCAGCAGTTGGGGTAATGGTTCACCCCTCCACTTT.

The chain couples TRBV5-4 to TRBJ2-3, with TRBD2 identical over 7 bases. V shed 1 base, J shed 4 bases, and the junction held 6 bases outside the gene matches. The CDR3 has 15 residues. The germline V gene has CDR1 SGHNT and CDR2 YYREEE (reference sequence). The CDR3 region is CASSLPGGGSDTQYF. DNA of the CDR3: TGTGCCAGCAGCTTGCCTGGCGGGGGTTCAGATACGCAGTATTTT.

The rearrangement joins TRBV29-1 to TRBJ1-4, with D tentatively TRBD1 (5 bases). Trimming took off 2 bases at V and 8 bases at J, with 9 bases between the two ends. The CDR3 covers 12 residues. Germline V CDR1 and CDR2: SQVTM, ANQGSEA. CDR3 coding DNA: TGCAGCGTTGAAAGGGAGGGGGAAAAACTGTTTTTT. Protein product: CSVEREGEKLFF.

This clone rates as medium-sized. This rearrangement joins TRBV9 to TRBJ1-1, with D maybe TRBD1 (5 bases). Germline CDR1 is SGDLS and CDR2 is YYNGEE. Trimming pared 4 bases from V and 0 bases from J, leaving 13 bases between. The CDR3 has 15 residues. The CDR3 region has the DNA TGTGCCAGCAGCCCCCAGGGCTCAATGAACACTGAAGCTTTCTTT. It yields the protein CASSPQGSMNTEAFF.

The genes are TRBV14 and TRBJ2-3; 7 nucleotides line up with TRBD1. The CDR3 is 14 amino acids. Trimming took 3 bases from V and 5 from J; bases not matched to a gene: 5. CDR1 is SGHDN and CDR2 is FVKESK in the germline V gene. In DNA, the CDR3 is TGTGCCAGCAGCCAGAGACAGGGAATAGATACGCAGTATTTT. Amino acid sequence: CASSQRQGIDTQYF.

The V call is TRBV6-1, the J call TRBJ2-7, with D uncertain. The germline gives CDR1 MNHNS, CDR2 SASEGT. V lost 1 base and J 2 bases, leaving 9 bases between the germline ends. The CDR3 runs to 14 residues. CDR3: CASSEGGVTYEQYF. CDR3 coding DNA: TGTGCCAGCAGTGAAGGAGGCGTAACCTACGAGCAGTACTTC.

V gene TRBV30 combines with J gene TRBJ2-2, with 9 nucleotides matching TRBD2. Germline assignment: CDR1 GTSNPN and CDR2 SVGIG (reference sequence). The CDR3 totals 19 residues. Unmatched junction bases numbered 16, after V lost 0 bases and J lost 5 bases. CDR3 in amino acids: CAWSVGPSSGTFRTGELFF. In DNA form, the CDR3 reads TGTGCCTGGAGTGTAGGGCCCTCTAGCGGGACTTTCCGAACCGGGGAGCTGTTTTTT.

There are a few counts of this clone. This chain joins TRBV18 and TRBJ1-2; D perhaps matches TRBD1 (5 bases). V was shortened by 4 bases and J by 2 bases, with 8 bases between the two germline ends. CDR3 length equals 13 residues. Germline V gene data show CDR1 as KGHSH and CDR2 as LQKENI. CDR3: CASSQQENYGYTF. CDR3 in DNA: TGTGCCAGCTCACAACAGGAGAACTATGGCTACACCTTC.

The V and J genes are TRBV6-5 and TRBJ1-1; 7 bases match TRBD1. The ends lost 8 bases at V and 0 bases at J; junction bases unmatched: 12. This CDR3 is 16 amino acids long. Per the germline V gene, CDR1 is MNHEY and CDR2 is SVGAGI. The CDR3 nucleotides are TGTGCCAGCCGTTTGGGAGGGGGCGGGATGAACACTGAAGCTTTCTTT. Its translation: CASRLGGGGMNTEAFF.

The chain is built from TRBV2 and TRBJ1-5; D uncertain. V lost 4 bases to trimming and J lost 4 bases, with 11 bases between them. CDR1 is SNHLY and CDR2 is FYNNEI in the germline V gene. The CDR3 length is 14 residues. CDR3 in DNA: TGTGCCAGCAGTGTGGAGGGCTGGAATCAGCCCCAGCATTTT. The encoded protein is CASSVEGWNQPQHF.

This clone was observed a few times. V and J are TRBV5-6 and TRBJ1-4; D unclear. Deletions cut 7 bases from V and 3 bases from J, with 4 bases between. CDR1 and CDR2 from the germline V gene are SGHDT and YYEEEE. The length of the CDR3 is 11 residues. CDR3 sequence (DNA): TGTGCCAGCGTGGCTAATGAAAAACTGTTTTTT. Protein: CASVANEKLFF.

V gene TRBV6-1 combines with J gene TRBJ2-2; 10 bases fit TRBD1. V shed 9 bases and J 5 bases; nucleotides not matched to a gene: 9. The CDR3 contains 15 residues. Germline V gene sequence: CDR1 MNHNS, CDR2 SASEGT. The CDR3 sequence is CASIPWTGGTGELFF. CDR3 DNA sequence: TGTGCCAGTATTCCCTGGACAGGGGGAACCGGGGAGCTGTTTTTT.

The chain has TRBV5-1 and TRBJ2-5; 7 nucleotides agree with TRBD2. CDR3 size: 16 residues. Germline loops: CDR1 SGHRS, CDR2 YFSETQ. The J segment lost 4 bases and the V segment lost 7 bases, leaving 16 bases of the junction unmatched. The CDR3 reads CASCDYLSGGGETQYF. The CDR3 region has the DNA TGCGCCAGCTGTGACTACCTTTCGGGGGGAGGAGAGACCCAGTACTTC.

This chain uses TRBV7-9 with TRBJ1-2, with TRBD1 matching 8 bases. This CDR3 spans 18 amino acids. Trimming cost V 3 bases and J 1 base; bases outside gene matches: 13. Germline-derived CDR1 and CDR2 are SEHNR and FQNEAQ (reference sequence). For the CDR3, the DNA is TGTGCCAGCAGCTTTGGTACTGGACAGGGAAGAGTTAACTATGGCTACACCTTC. This gives the protein CASSFGTGQGRVNYGYTF.

The V call is TRBV2, the J call TRBJ1-1; D is unresolved. Deletions cut 1 base from V and 0 bases from J, with 12 bases between. Germline CDR1 reads SNHLY; CDR2 reads FYNNEI. The CDR3 totals 16 residues. CDR3 protein: CASSEEEYNMNTEAFF. The DNA of the CDR3 is TGTGCCAGCAGTGAAGAAGAGTACAACATGAACACTGAAGCTTTCTTT.

The chain employs TRBV9 and TRBJ1-6; D gene unclear. Germline V CDR1 and CDR2: SGDLS, YYNGEE. Deletions cut 0 bases from V and 13 bases from J, with 8 bases between. This CDR3 is built from 12 residues. CDR3 amino acids: CASSVEGKPLHF. The DNA of the CDR3 is TGTGCCAGCAGCGTAGAAGGAAAGCCCCTCCACTTT.

The genes are TRBV6-1 and TRBJ2-7; either TRBD1 or TRBD2 may supply D (6 bases each). This CDR3 region has 15 residues. Germline V CDR1 and CDR2: MNHNS, SASEGT. With 5 bases removed from V and 1 base from J, the gap between germline ends came to 15 bases. This CDR3 reads CASSPDGGGSYEQYF. The CDR3 coding sequence is TGTGCCAGCAGTCCCGACGGAGGGGGGTCCTACGAGCAGTACTTC.

The chain combines TRBV7-9 with TRBJ2-7; D is ambiguous. The germline V gene has CDR1 SEHNR and CDR2 FQNEAQ (reference sequence). The V and J ends lost 5 bases and 7 bases respectively, with 9 bases between them. The CDR3 sequence is 11 residues long. In nucleotides, the CDR3 is TGTGCCAGCAGCACTCTAAGGGAGCAGTACTTC. Its protein product is CASSTLREQYF.

The chain combines TRBV4-1 with TRBJ2-5, with TRBD2 identical over 9 bases. V dropped 4 bases and J dropped 5; count of bases not matched to a gene: 8. Germline-derived CDR1 and CDR2 are MGHRA and YSYEKL. The CDR3 is 15 residues long. DNA for the CDR3: TGCGCCAGCAGCCGTTCCGGGACTAGCTGGGAGACCCAGTACTTC. It codes for CASSRSGTSWETQYF.

The J gene is TRBJ2-6, the V gene TRBV21-1; no check of the table's D call, TRBD1, against the DNA was made. TRBV21-1 is a documented pseudogene. The CDR3 is 16 amino acids. The CDR3 region is CDARGTGGSGANVLTF. Here the CDR3 DNA reads TGTGACGCCAGGGGGACAGGGGGCAGTGGGGCCAACGTCCTGACTTTC.